The clone carrying this TCR beta chain was seen a few times. The source of the sample is a study of blood T cell repertoires in COVID-19. Trimming at V came to 1 base and at J to 1 base, leaving 19 bases not matched to a gene. There are 19 residues in the CDR3. Germline CDR1 is GTSNPN and CDR2 is SVGIG (reference sequence). In the study's own analysis: Reference gene primer amplification in the assay estimated nucleated cell counts. The assay was immunoSEQ multiplex PCR, and TCRdb's table has in-frame clones only and misses some. Clone size and the V and J calls come from that table; the DNA yielded D and trimming. Of over 95,000 clones listed, approximately 91% are singletons.

Sequenced material: peripheral blood. This sequence originates from a woman aged 65 to 85 who had recovered from COVID-19. The genes are TRBV30 and TRBJ2-7; the match to TRBD1 covers 7 bases. The CDR3 protein is CAWSAYRGSRGGLSYEQYF. As DNA, the CDR3 is TGTGCCTGGAGTGCATACAGGGGTTCTCGAGGGGGATTATCCTACGAGCAGTACTTC.